This entry lists 29 T cell receptor beta chains sequenced from one sample in a study of Graves' ophthalmopathy and Graves' hyperthyroidism. For repertoire sequencing, the TCR beta CDR3 regions were amplified from RNA transcripts. Following a first-round RT-PCR that used HTBI primers, a second-round multiplex PCR was carried out. Each CDR3 protein gets one entry after TCRdb re-called the multiplex PCR reads with MiXCR. This sample has 45,000 to 60,000 distinct CDR3 sequences, with approximately 52% found just once. The source material was peripheral blood. The receptors shown here come from an adult woman with Graves' ophthalmopathy.

To note about this clonotype: Being one base from a much bigger clone, this may be a read error. This sequence joins TRBV3-1 and TRBJ1-2, with TRBD1 identical over 9 bases. CDR3 length equals 15 residues. Germline loops: CDR1 LGHDT, CDR2 YNNKEL (reference sequence). Trimming at V came to 5 bases and at J to 7 bases, leaving 11 bases not matched to a gene. Here the CDR3 reads CASSTPGQGGGGYTF. CDR3 sequence (DNA): TGTGCCAGCAGCACTCCGGGACAGGGTGGCGGTGGCTACACCTTC. Filled out from reference TRBV3-1 and TRBJ1-2, the complete variable domain reads DTAVSQTPKYLVTQMGNDKSIKCEQNLGHDTMYWYKQDSKKFLKIMFSYNNKELIINETVPNRFSPKSPDKAHLNLHINSLELGDSAVYFCASSTPGQGGGGYTFGSGTRLTVV.

The rearrangement uses TRBV19 and TRBJ2-1; no firm D call. This CDR3 is 13 amino acids long. Trimming shortened V by 1 base and J by 9 bases, and 10 bases separated the two germline ends. CDR1 LNHDA and CDR2 SQIVND come from the germline V gene (reference sequence). The CDR3 coding sequence is TGTGCCAGTAGTATAGGGGCTTTAGGTGAGCAGTTCTTC. It codes for CASSIGALGEQFF.

Comments on this clonotype: This is likely a read error, given that the CDR3 carries no conserved phenylalanine or tryptophan at its end. CDR3 nucleotides: TGTACCAGCAGCTTGGCTATCACGGGGGCGAATGAGCAGTTCTTA. Translation: CTSSLAITGANEQFL. J is TRBJ2-1 and V is TRBV7-3; D may be TRBD1 or TRBD2 (6 bases each). The germline CDR1 and CDR2 sequences are SGHTA and FQGTGA. CDR3 length: 15 amino acids.

The chain joins TRBV9 to TRBJ2-7; 7 positions agree with TRBD1. This CDR3 is built from 15 residues. The V segment lost 4 bases and the J segment 6 bases; nucleotides outside the gene matches: 13. Germline values: CDR1 SGDLS, CDR2 YYNGEE. CDR3 protein: CASSLVSGTVREQYF. CDR3 nucleotides: TGTGCCAGCAGCCTAGTTTCCGGGACAGTCCGCGAGCAGTACTTC.

The chain uses TRBV19 and TRBJ2-5; 9 nucleotides match TRBD1. This CDR3 has 14 amino acids. In germline, CDR1 is LNHDA, CDR2 SQIVND (reference sequence). With 4 bases clipped from V and 5 bases from J, the junction kept 5 bases outside the gene matches. The CDR3: CASSKQGARETQYF. The CDR3 DNA sequence: TGTGCCAGTAGTAAACAGGGGGCGCGGGAGACCCAGTACTTC. The complete variable domain, with remaining parts taken from reference TRBV19 and TRBJ2-5, reads DGGITQSPKYLFRKEGQNVTLSCEQNLNHDAMYWYRQDPGQGLRLIYYSQIVNDFQKGDIAEGYSVSREKKESFPLTVTSAQKNPTAFYLCASSKQGARETQYFGPGTRLLVL.

There are many counts of this clonotype. J is TRBJ1-5 and V is TRBV12-3 or TRBV12-4; no clear D. The CDR3 sequence is 13 residues long. With 2 bases removed from V and 9 bases from J, the gap between germline ends came to 11 bases. The chain's CDR3 is CASSLNRRSPQHF. The CDR3 DNA sequence: TGTGCCAGCAGTTTAAACAGACGATCGCCCCAGCATTTT.

This clonotype was recorded many times. V usage is TRBV6-2 or TRBV6-3 and J usage is TRBJ2-3; the match to TRBD1 covers 8 bases. V lost 0 bases, J lost 4 bases, and 6 bases stayed unmatched. This CDR3 is built from 16 residues. Germline V gene data show CDR1 as MNHEY and CDR2 as SVGEGT. The CDR3 DNA sequence: TGTGCCAGCAGTTACTCGGTGGACAGGGACCCAGATACGCAGTATTTT. Translating it yields CASSYSVDRDPDTQYF.

This clonotype has only a few counts. The chain joins TRBV3-2 to TRBJ2-2; TRBD2, the D gene given by the table, was not confirmed from the DNA. TRBV3-2 is flagged as a pseudogene. The CDR3 sequence is 17 residues long. The CDR3 is CARKSREREGRGGELFF. CDR3 nucleotide sequence: TGTGCCAGGAAGAGCCGGGAGCGGGAGGGCCGGGGCGGGGAGCTGTTTTTT.

For this clonotype: This may arise from a read error, as a much more abundant clone is one base away. V and J are TRBV12-3 or TRBV12-4 and TRBJ1-5, with 8 bases identical to TRBD1. Unmatched junction bases numbered 10, after V lost 6 bases and J lost 6 bases. The CDR3 has 15 amino acids. The chain's CDR3 is CASSLGAGGGQPQHF. Written as DNA, the CDR3 is TGTGCCAGCAGCCTAGGGGCAGGGGGCGGTCAGCCCCAGCATTTT.

This chain connects TRBV6-4 to TRBJ2-5, with TRBD2 matching over 7 bases. From germline, CDR1 is MRHNA and CDR2 SNTAGT. This CDR3 is built from 15 residues. Unmatched junction bases numbered 5, after V lost 3 bases and J lost 1 base. In DNA, the CDR3 is TGTGCCAGCAGTGAAATCAGCGGGGCCCAAGAGACCCAGTACTTC. The encoded protein is CASSEISGAQETQYF.

This clonotype came up many times. This chain links TRBV2 with TRBJ2-1; tentative D call: TRBD2 (6 bases). The CDR3 spans 15 residues. The V end lost 6 bases, the J end lost 8 bases, and 20 bases lay between the germline ends. Germline V gives CDR1 SNHLY, CDR2 FYNNEI. CDR3 DNA sequence: TGTGCCAGCAGGGGGGAGGACACGGCCGGAGATGAGCAGTTCTTC. The encoded protein is CASRGEDTAGDEQFF.

J is TRBJ2-4 and V is TRBV9; 7 bases match TRBD1. There are 14 residues in the CDR3. Germline V gene sequence: CDR1 SGDLS, CDR2 YYNGEE. CDR3: CARAAGGAKNIQYF. The CDR3 nucleotides are TGTGCTAGAGCGGCAGGGGGTGCCAAAAACATTCAGTACTTC.

The table lists this clonotype with many counts. The chain couples TRBV10-1 to TRBJ1-5; D gene unclear. The CDR3 length is 18 residues. Germline values: CDR1 WNHNN, CDR2 SYGVQD (reference sequence). V was pared by 5 bases and J by 0 bases, with 20 bases between. This chain's CDR3 is CASSSPPDRTFSNQPQHF. CDR3 sequence (DNA): TGCGCCAGCAGTTCCCCCCCGGACCGGACTTTTAGCAATCAGCCCCAGCATTTT.

By frequency in the sample, this clonotype is medium-sized. The genes are TRBV20-1 and TRBJ1-1; possibly TRBD1 for D (6 bases). Germline CDR1 and CDR2: DFQATT and SNEGSKA (reference sequence). Trimming stripped 6 bases from V and 7 bases from J, with 12 bases between. The CDR3 covers 11 residues. CDR3 residues: CSASTGNEAFF. The CDR3 DNA reads TGCAGTGCGTCTACAGGGAATGAAGCTTTCTTT.

Regarding this clonotype: A single base separates this from a much larger clone, so it may be a read error. In this CDR3 the conserved last residue, phenylalanine or tryptophan, is missing, so a read error is likely. The rearrangement links TRBV18 to TRBJ1-5; D might be TRBD1 (5 bases). The CDR3 runs to 15 residues. With 3 bases removed from V and 5 bases from J, the gap between germline ends came to 14 bases. CDR1 KGHSH and CDR2 LQKENI come from the germline V gene. This chain's CDR3 is CASSPFRRGDQPQHL. In DNA form, the CDR3 reads TGTGCCAGCTCACCCTTCCGTCGGGGCGATCAGCCCCAGCATCTT.

The rearrangement links TRBV7-2 to TRBJ2-3; possibly TRBD2 for D (5 bases). V was trimmed by 5 bases and J by 11 bases, leaving 20 bases between them. The CDR3 loop spans 14 amino acids. Germline V gene lookup returns CDR1 SGHTA and CDR2 FQGNSA. DNA for the CDR3: TGTGCCAGCAGCCTGTCGGGTGGGAGTTATGAGCAGTATTTT. Residues: CASSLSGGSYEQYF.

This clonotype showed up many times. The chain has TRBV11-3 and TRBJ2-7; 10 bases line up with TRBD1. CDR3 length equals 12 residues. The V and J ends lost 5 bases and 10 bases, in that order; junction bases with no gene match: 5. From germline, CDR1 is SGHNT and CDR2 YENEEA. This CDR3 reads CASSHGTGDQYF. DNA for the CDR3: TGTGCCAGCAGCCACGGGACAGGGGATCAGTACTTC.

The chain carries TRBV7-3 and TRBJ2-3; 16 positions match TRBD2. J was trimmed by 2 bases and V by 6 bases; bases with no gene match: 5. This CDR3 contains 17 residues. Germline V gives CDR1 SGHTA, CDR2 FQGTGA. The CDR3 spells CASSSGLAGGHTDTQYF. DNA of the CDR3: TGTGCCAGCAGTTCGGGACTAGCGGGAGGGCACACAGATACGCAGTATTTT.

V is TRBV6-6 and J is TRBJ2-1, with D possibly being TRBD1 (6 bases). The germline V gene has CDR1 MNHNY and CDR2 SVGAGI (reference sequence). The V end lost 5 bases, the J end lost 12 bases, and 11 bases lay between the germline ends. The CDR3 extends over 11 amino acids. The CDR3 sequence: CASSQTTGQFF. The CDR3 DNA reads as TGTGCCAGCAGTCAGACGACAGGGCAGTTCTTC.

This sequence joins TRBV5-4 and TRBJ2-1, with TRBD2 identical over 9 bases. CDR1 and CDR2 from the germline V gene are SGHNT and YYREEE (reference sequence). The V and J ends lost 0 bases and 7 bases, in that order; junction bases with no gene match: 5. CDR3 length equals 15 residues. CDR3: CASSLVLAGRNEQFF. Here the CDR3 DNA reads TGTGCCAGCAGCTTGGTCCTAGCGGGAAGGAATGAGCAGTTCTTC.

As to this clonotype: The conserved phenylalanine or tryptophan is not found at the CDR3 terminus, so this likely reflects a read error. The limits of the CDR3 on the DNA are not certain, so only TCRdb's listed CDR3 is given. This chain joins TRBV27 and TRBJ2-1; the table's D call of TRBD2 was not tested on the DNA. The CDR3 adds up to 8 amino acids, both ends counted. CDR1 and CDR2 from the germline V gene are MNHEY and SMNVEV (reference sequence). The CDR3 loop is CASSSLAG.

The genes are TRBV4-1 and TRBJ2-5, with TRBD1 as a possible D gene (5 bases). V lost 5 bases and J lost 9, with 16 bases in between. The CDR3 has 13 residues. Germline values: CDR1 MGHRA, CDR2 YSYEKL. CDR3 amino acids: CASSFRVAQPQYF. As DNA, the CDR3 is TGCGCCAGCAGCTTCAGGGTGGCTCAGCCCCAGTACTTC.

V usage is TRBV7-9 and J usage is TRBJ1-2, with D perhaps TRBD1 (6 bases). This CDR3 is built from 16 residues. V was pared by 2 bases and J by 10 bases, with 23 bases between. Germline V gene sequence: CDR1 SEHNR, CDR2 FQNEAQ (reference sequence). This chain's CDR3 is CASSLTAGAHLFAYTF. CDR3 nucleotide sequence: TGTGCCAGCAGCTTAACGGCAGGGGCACACCTTTTTGCCTACACCTTC.

This clonotype is medium-sized (0.01 to 0.1%). The gene calls are TRBV29-1 and TRBJ2-7; D remains unclear. V lost 5 bases to trimming and J lost 7 bases, with 12 bases between them. This CDR3 comprises 11 residues. CDR1 and CDR2 from the germline V gene are SQVTM and ANQGSEA. This CDR3 is CSVLLRTEQYF. For the CDR3, the DNA is TGCAGCGTTCTTCTCAGAACAGAGCAGTACTTC.

This clonotype was counted between two and nine times. The rearrangement links TRBV19 to TRBJ2-3; D remains unclear. Germline CDR1 reads LNHDA; CDR2 reads SQIVND (reference sequence). The CDR3 spans 14 residues. The germline V and J ends were trimmed by 1 base and 0 bases, with 5 bases remaining between them. The CDR3, as DNA: TGTGCCAGTAGTATAGCGGAGAGCACAGATACGCAGTATTTT. Translated: CASSIAESTDTQYF.

Points on this clonotype: At one of its ends the junction is not consistent with the germline gene, which may arise from a read error. The chain joins TRBV19 to TRBJ2-5; D possibly corresponds to TRBD1 (6 bases). The CDR3 is made up of 15 amino acids. Germline loops: CDR1 LNHDA, CDR2 SQIVND (reference sequence). CDR3 protein: CVSSIGDRTQEIQYF. In DNA, the CDR3 is TGTGTCAGTAGTATCGGAGACAGGACCCAAGAGATCCAGTACTTC.

Judged by abundance, this clonotype is medium-sized. The V gene is TRBV2, the J gene TRBJ1-5, with 7 bases identical to TRBD1. Germline V gene data show CDR1 as SNHLY and CDR2 as FYNNEI. The CDR3 has 15 amino acids. The junction had 7 bases not matched to a gene; V was cut back by 4 bases and J by 4 bases. The chain's CDR3 is CASSASTGDNQPQHF. The CDR3 nucleotides are TGTGCCAGCAGTGCGAGTACAGGGGATAATCAGCCCCAGCATTTT.

This clonotype was picked up a small number of times. The rearrangement uses TRBV20-1 and TRBJ2-7; TRBD2 matches 11 bases. V shed 4 bases, J shed 3 bases, and the junction held 8 bases outside the gene matches. The CDR3 is 15 amino acids. CDR1 DFQATT and CDR2 SNEGSKA come from the germline V gene (reference sequence). This CDR3 is CSAMNYLAGGYEQYF. The CDR3 DNA is TGCAGTGCTATGAACTATCTAGCGGGAGGCTACGAGCAGTACTTC.

This chain uses TRBV20-1 with TRBJ2-1, with 8 bases aligning to TRBD2. The CDR3 loop spans 15 amino acids. Trimming at V came to 6 bases and at J to 1 base, leaving 8 bases not matched to a gene. Germline loops: CDR1 DFQATT, CDR2 SNEGSKA (reference sequence). CDR3 sequence reads: CSANPTSESYNEQFF. CDR3 DNA sequence: TGCAGTGCCAACCCGACTAGCGAATCCTACAATGAGCAGTTCTTC.